This T cell receptor (beta chain) was profiled in a study of CXCR3-negative and CXCR3-positive naive CD8 T cells. Notes on the study in general: CXCR3-expressing naive cells carried TRB CDR3s more hydrophobic than those of CXCR3-negative naive cells. The study found comparably high diversity in both naive subsets and much lower diversity in memory CD8+ cells.

On this clonotype itself: Its specificity is not known.

UMI-labeled 5' RACE yielded the TRB cDNA libraries. Using the 5' RACE reads, TCRdb records one entry per CDR3 protein without DNA. This table lists about 150,000 distinct CDR3 sequences. Sequenced sample: naive CXCR3+ CD8+ T cells from blood. Subset specified: CD45RO-CCR7+CD27+CD95- naive CD8+ T cells expressing CXCR3 (TNR3+). The receptor was isolated from a human donor in good health. Some clones in this sample may be carry-over from other donors' samples.

CDR3: CASSLTALIAGGLYEQYF. This chain connects TRBV28 to TRBJ2-7; there is no DNA to check the TCRdb D call of TRBD2. Looked up from germline, CDR1 is MDHEN and CDR2 is SYDVKM. This CDR3 spans 18 amino acids.